The present T cell receptor beta chain was sequenced within a study of somatic mutations in cytotoxic T cells in rheumatoid arthritis. Study as a whole: Patient blood (under 33 ml EDTA) was taken immediately after diagnosis and before treatment. Flow sorting at nearly 100% purity was applied to some V beta antibody-stained T-cell populations, which included V beta1+ cells sequenced for TCRB. General study points: Of the expanded CD8+ clones, the antigen targets were not known.

TCRdb keeps only in-frame clones here, not all; method: immunoSEQ multiplex PCR. Altogether about 14,000 clones are present, 60% to 80% being singletons, with the ten largest covering 15% to 20%. Positive magnetic bead selection, which isolated the CD4+ and CD8+ cells, was followed by a flow cytometry check of purity. The V segment lost 0 bases and the J segment 4 bases; nucleotides outside the gene matches: 6. Germline CDR1 and CDR2: SGHNT and YYREEE (reference sequence). CDR3 length equals 16 residues. A word on this clone: Antigen unknown.

The chain uses TRBV5-4 and TRBJ2-1; 8 bases align to TRBD1. The source of this sequence is an adult with rheumatoid arthritis. The sequenced material came from CD8+ T cells sorted from blood. Written as DNA, the CDR3 is TGTGCCAGCAGCTTGGTTCGGACAGGGTTTTACAATGAGCAGTTCTTC. It translates to CASSLVRTGFYNEQFF.